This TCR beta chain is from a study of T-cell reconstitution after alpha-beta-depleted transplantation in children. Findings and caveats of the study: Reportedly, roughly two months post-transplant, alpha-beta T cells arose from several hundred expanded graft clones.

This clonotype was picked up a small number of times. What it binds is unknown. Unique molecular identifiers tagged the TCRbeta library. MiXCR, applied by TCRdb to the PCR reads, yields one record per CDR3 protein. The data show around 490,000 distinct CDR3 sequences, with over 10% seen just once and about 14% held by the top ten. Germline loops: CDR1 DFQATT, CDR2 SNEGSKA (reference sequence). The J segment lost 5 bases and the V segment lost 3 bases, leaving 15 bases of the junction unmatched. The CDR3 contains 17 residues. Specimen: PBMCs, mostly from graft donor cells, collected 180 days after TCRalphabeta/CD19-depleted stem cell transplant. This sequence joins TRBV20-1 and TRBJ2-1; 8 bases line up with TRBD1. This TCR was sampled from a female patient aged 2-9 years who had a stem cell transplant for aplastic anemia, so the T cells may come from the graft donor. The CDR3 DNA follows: TGCAGTGCTAGTTTTTTTCTTCTTGGGACAGGTGACAATGAGCAGTTCTTC. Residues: CSASFFLLGTGDNEQFF.